One and the same sample provided the 15 T cell receptor beta chains below, sequenced in a study of cytomegalovirus exposure and HLA in healthy donors. The primer mix had 60 Vbeta and 13 Jbeta primers. Only in-frame clones appear in the TCRdb table, and some are missing; sequencing was by immunoSEQ multiplex PCR. The sample lists some 120,000 clones, approximately 80% occurring once. What was sequenced was PBMCs. The source is a man aged 40-50 years in good health and CMV-seronegative.

With respect to this clone: Other DNA sequences in this sample translate to the same CDR3. The chain joins TRBV5-6 to TRBJ2-7, with D possibly being TRBD2 (5 bases). Between the trimmed V and J ends, which lost 2 bases and 1 base, there was a span of 22 bases. This CDR3 has 18 amino acids. Per the germline V gene, CDR1 is SGHDT and CDR2 is YYEEEE. CDR3: CASSLSFVGRRESYEQYF. CDR3 nucleotides: TGTGCCAGCAGCTTAAGCTTTGTCGGTCGACGGGAATCCTACGAGCAGTACTTC.

The J gene is TRBJ1-6, the V gene TRBV6-6, with 8 bases fitting TRBD1. This CDR3 region has 14 residues. V lost 6 bases to trimming and J lost 10 bases; unmatched junction nucleotides: 8. CDR1 MNHNY and CDR2 SVGAGI come from the germline V gene (reference sequence). The CDR3 DNA is TGTGCCAGCAGGGCGGGACAGGAGGCATCACCCCTCCACTTT. Encoded protein: CASRAGQEASPLHF.

The V gene is TRBV27, the J gene TRBJ1-6, with D maybe TRBD1 (6 bases). Germline CDR1 and CDR2: MNHEY and SMNVEV (reference sequence). There are 15 residues in the CDR3. Trimming cost V 4 bases and J 5 bases, with 12 bases left between them. CDR3 protein: CASSSQGNNNSPLHF. The DNA for the CDR3 is TGTGCCAGCAGTTCTCAGGGGAATAATAATTCACCCCTCCACTTT.

CDR3 bases: TGTGCCAGTACCCCCCGCCTCGGGCAAGGGGACTACGAGCAGTACTTC. It codes for CASTPRLGQGDYEQYF. The V and J genes are TRBV19 and TRBJ2-7, with D possibly being TRBD1 (5 bases). The germline V gene has CDR1 LNHDA and CDR2 SQIVND (reference sequence). The CDR3 contains 16 residues. Between the trimmed V and J ends, which lost 7 bases and 3 bases, there was a span of 22 bases.

The J gene is TRBJ1-2, the V gene TRBV4-3; tentative D call: TRBD1 (5 bases). V was shortened by 0 bases and J by 4 bases, with 9 bases between the two germline ends. This CDR3 has 14 amino acids. Germline V gives CDR1 LGHNA, CDR2 YSLEER. The CDR3 DNA reads TGCGCCAGCAGCCAAGATGGTCAGGGCTATGGCTACACCTTC. Its translation is CASSQDGQGYGYTF.

The chain joins TRBV6-5 to TRBJ1-1; 8 nucleotides agree with TRBD1. The CDR3 runs 15 residues. V shed 4 bases, J shed 0 bases, and the junction held 4 bases outside the gene matches. The germline V gene has CDR1 MNHEY and CDR2 SVGAGI. CDR3 residues: CASSSPQGVNTEAFF. The CDR3 coding sequence is TGTGCCAGCAGTTCACCACAGGGGGTGAACACTGAAGCTTTCTTT.

J is TRBJ2-7 and V is TRBV18; 7 nucleotides match TRBD2. The germline V gene encodes CDR1 KGHSH and CDR2 LQKENI. The length of the CDR3 is 16 residues. Trimming cost V 0 bases and J 1 base; bases outside gene matches: 6. The CDR3 coding sequence is TGTGCCAGCTCACCACCGGCCGGCGGGAGATCCTACGAGCAGTACTTC. It is translated as CASSPPAGGRSYEQYF.

The CDR3 loop is CASSPLWTGVSTGELFF. The CDR3 region has the DNA TGTGCCAGCTCACCACTTTGGACAGGGGTGAGCACCGGGGAGCTGTTTTTT. The chain links TRBV18 to TRBJ2-2, with 9 bases lining up with TRBD1. There are 17 residues in the CDR3. V shed 1 base, J shed 4 bases, and the junction held 7 bases outside the gene matches. Germline lookup yields CDR1 KGHSH and CDR2 LQKENI.

The V and J genes are TRBV21-1 and TRBJ2-7; the table's D gene call, TRBD2, was not cross checked with the DNA. TRBV21-1 is a pseudogene locus. The length of the CDR3 is 22 residues. CDR3 loop: CASSKGPAVKLIVGGSSYEQYF. The CDR3 coding sequence is TGTGCCAGCAGCAAAGGACCCGCTGTGAAGTTGATAGTCGGGGGAAGCTCCTACGAGCAGTACTTC.

The chain employs TRBV5-1 and TRBJ2-1; TRBD2 agrees at 12 bases. V trimming: 1 base; J trimming: 12 bases; junction bases outside the gene matches: 8. The CDR3 is made up of 15 amino acids. CDR1 and CDR2 from the germline V gene are SGHRS and YFSETQ. The chain's CDR3 is CASSLSLAGGARQFF. CDR3 sequence (DNA): TGCGCCAGCAGCTTGTCCCTAGCGGGAGGGGCCCGGCAGTTCTTC.

V is TRBV19 and J is TRBJ2-3; no definite D call. Trimming removed 5 bases from V and 5 bases from J, with 14 bases in between. The CDR3 is 14 amino acids. CDR1 and CDR2 from the germline V gene are LNHDA and SQIVND (reference sequence). The CDR3 reads CASSRPGFKDTQYF. The CDR3 DNA reads as TGTGCCAGTAGTCGTCCGGGTTTTAAAGATACGCAGTATTTT.

J is TRBJ1-1 and V is TRBV5-5; the match to TRBD1 covers 9 bases. Unmatched junction bases numbered 8, after V lost 7 bases and J lost 4 bases. Per germline, CDR1 SGHKS and CDR2 YYEKEE (reference sequence). The CDR3 is made up of 14 amino acids. CDR3 nucleotide sequence: TGTGCCAGCGGCGCACAGGGGGCGGGCACTGAAGCTTTCTTT. It encodes CASGAQGAGTEAFF.

CDR3 in DNA: TGTGCCAGCAGTTTAAATGAGAACCTTTATGGCTACACCTTC. It specifies CASSLNENLYGYTF. This rearrangement joins TRBV28 to TRBJ1-2; no clear D gene. V shed 2 bases and J shed 5 bases, with 12 bases lying between them. Per germline, CDR1 MDHEN and CDR2 SYDVKM. The CDR3 runs to 14 residues.

The V and J genes are TRBV12-2 and TRBJ2-2; the DNA was not used to check the table's D call, TRBD2. TRBV12-2 is labeled a pseudogene. The CDR3 sequence is 14 residues long. The CDR3, as DNA: TGTGCAAGTCGCATACCACGATTACTAGGGGAGCTGTTTTTT. This encodes CASRIPRLLGELFF.

This clone was observed a single time. The CDR3 sequence is CASSPRQGMNEQFF. The DNA for the CDR3 is TGTGCCAGCTCACCAAGACAGGGGATGAATGAGCAGTTCTTC. The chain combines TRBV18 with TRBJ2-1, with 8 bases identical to TRBD1. The germline V gene has CDR1 KGHSH and CDR2 LQKENI. This CDR3 contains 14 residues. Trimming removed 2 bases from V and 7 bases from J; junction bases left unmatched: 4. Combining the CDR3 with reference TRBV18 and TRBJ2-1 gives the whole variable domain NAGVMQNPRHLVRRRGQEARLRCSPMKGHSHVYWYRQLPEEGLKFMVYLQKENIIDESGMPKERFSAEFPKEGPSILRIQQVVRGDSAAYFCASSPRQGMNEQFFGPGTRLTVL.